The next 21 T cell receptor beta chains were all read from a single sample in a study of blood T cell repertoires in COVID-19. Some clones are missing from TCRdb's copy, which holds only in-frame ones; the method was immunoSEQ multiplex PCR. The sample contains about 45,000 clones, roughly 82% of which appear only once. The specimen was peripheral blood. The receptors stem from a human donor in a cohort sampled during active COVID-19.

The V call is TRBV19, the J call TRBJ2-5, with TRBD1 matching 9 bases. The ends lost 5 bases at V and 1 base at J; junction bases unmatched: 5. The CDR3 is made up of 15 amino acids. CDR1 is LNHDA and CDR2 is SQIVND in the germline V gene (reference sequence). In DNA form, the CDR3 reads TGTGCCAGTAGTGCGGACAGGGGACCCCAAGAGACCCAGTACTTC. Translating it yields CASSADRGPQETQYF.

The V gene is TRBV11-2, the J gene TRBJ1-1, with D possibly TRBD1 on 6 matching bases. CDR1 is SGHAT and CDR2 is FQNNGV in the germline V gene. Trimming left V 0 bases short and J 11 bases short, with 13 bases between. CDR3 length equals 13 residues. The CDR3 DNA reads as TGTGCCAGCAGCTTAGATCAAGCGGGGGCTGCTTTCTTT. Protein product: CASSLDQAGAAFF.

V and J are TRBV28 and TRBJ2-1; TRBD2 matches 8 bases. The J segment lost 2 bases and the V segment lost 10 bases, leaving 7 bases of the junction unmatched. The CDR3 is 14 residues long. Germline V gives CDR1 MDHEN, CDR2 SYDVKM. The CDR3 coding sequence is TGTGCCACAGACACGGGAGGGGCCTACAATGAGCAGTTCTTC. Its translation: CATDTGGAYNEQFF.

The chain has TRBV11-2 and TRBJ2-7; 7 nucleotides match TRBD1. Trimming took 4 bases from V and 3 from J; bases not matched to a gene: 9. The CDR3 has 15 amino acids. Germline CDR1 SGHAT, CDR2 FQNNGV. CDR3: CASSSFDRVGYEQYF. The DNA of the CDR3 is TGTGCCAGCAGCTCCTTCGACAGGGTGGGCTACGAGCAGTACTTC.

This clone was found a few times. The rearrangement joins TRBV7-2 to TRBJ1-1; D remains unclear. CDR1 is SGHTA and CDR2 is FQGNSA in the germline V gene. The CDR3 contains 13 residues. V was trimmed by 5 bases and J by 0 bases, leaving 7 bases between them. The CDR3 DNA follows: TGTGCCAGCAGCCCCGCAGTGAACACTGAAGCTTTCTTT. This codes for CASSPAVNTEAFF.

The chain couples TRBV7-8 to TRBJ2-7, with a possible D match to TRBD2 (5 bases). Trimming cost V 0 bases and J 2 bases, with 8 bases left between them. This CDR3 contains 14 residues. Germline V gives CDR1 SGHVS, CDR2 FQNEAQ. CDR3 loop: CASSLASVAYEQYF. The CDR3 coding sequence is TGTGCCAGCAGCTTAGCTAGCGTCGCCTACGAGCAGTACTTC.

About this clone itself: This same CDR3 is encoded by further DNA sequences in the sample. This chain connects TRBV18 to TRBJ2-3; 9 bases are a match to TRBD2. Trimming removed 3 bases from V and 3 bases from J; junction bases left unmatched: 1. CDR1 is KGHSH and CDR2 is LQKENI in the germline V gene. The CDR3 contains 14 residues. The chain's CDR3 is CASSPSGRTDTQYF. The CDR3 DNA sequence: TGTGCCAGCTCACCTAGCGGGAGAACAGATACGCAGTATTTT.

J is TRBJ2-7 and V is TRBV7-2; TRBD1 aligns across 7 bases. Per germline, CDR1 SGHTA and CDR2 FQGNSA. V trimming: 3 bases; J trimming: 2 bases; junction bases outside the gene matches: 7. The CDR3 runs 15 residues. CDR3 protein: CASSFLPGQAYEQYF. CDR3 DNA: TGTGCCAGCAGCTTTCTTCCCGGACAGGCCTACGAGCAGTACTTC.

CDR3 DNA: TGTGCCAGCAGCCACGAGATCTTGAGCTCCTACAATGAGCAGTTCTTC. This sequence encodes CASSHEILSSYNEQFF. The J gene is TRBJ2-1, the V gene TRBV3-1 (or the pseudogene TRBV3-2); no clear D. Germline V gene lookup returns CDR1 LGHDT and CDR2 YNNKEL (reference sequence). The CDR3 spans 16 residues. V lost 3 bases and J 0 bases, leaving 12 bases between the germline ends.

V and J are TRBV7-9 and TRBJ2-7; 9 nucleotides match TRBD2. CDR1 and CDR2 from the germline V gene are SEHNR and FQNEAQ (reference sequence). This CDR3 has 15 residues. Trimming removed 1 base from V and 2 bases from J; junction bases left unmatched: 3. The CDR3 reads CASSLEAGGTYEQYF. Written as DNA, the CDR3 is TGTGCCAGCAGCTTAGAGGCGGGGGGGACCTACGAGCAGTACTTC.

Only one count was recorded for this clone. The chain joins TRBV27 to TRBJ2-7, with D possibly TRBD2 on 6 matching bases. Germline V gene lookup returns CDR1 MNHEY and CDR2 SMNVEV (reference sequence). CDR3 length: 14 amino acids. V gave up 5 bases and J gave up 2 bases, with 13 bases separating them. The CDR3 reads CASSERLGAYEQYF. DNA for the CDR3: TGTGCCAGCAGTGAGAGACTAGGGGCCTACGAGCAGTACTTC.

This chain connects TRBV4-1 to TRBJ1-2; D remains unclear. Germline assignment: CDR1 MGHRA and CDR2 YSYEKL. There are 13 residues in the CDR3. The V end was cut by 1 base, the J end by 8 bases, with 11 bases between. The chain's CDR3 is CASSQVWEGGYTF. The CDR3 DNA is TGCGCCAGCAGCCAAGTCTGGGAGGGAGGCTACACCTTC.

This clone was picked up a small number of times. Here the CDR3 reads CASSLSLSYEQYF. In DNA, the CDR3 is TGTGCCAGCAGCCTGAGTCTCTCCTACGAGCAGTACTTC. The V call is TRBV12-3 or TRBV12-4, the J call TRBJ2-7; D remains unclear. V was pared by 6 bases and J by 0 bases, with 9 bases between. This CDR3 spans 13 amino acids.

The chain couples TRBV5-1 to TRBJ1-2; D is possibly TRBD1 (5 bases). Trimming took off 5 bases at V and 4 bases at J, with 9 bases between the two ends. Germline V gene lookup returns CDR1 SGHRS and CDR2 YFSETQ. The CDR3 has 12 amino acids. This chain's CDR3 is CASSLTAYGYTF. The CDR3, as DNA: TGCGCCAGCAGTCTGACAGCCTATGGCTACACCTTC.

This clone was counted once. The chain carries TRBV7-2 and TRBJ2-1; 8 bases line up with TRBD2. J lost 7 bases, V lost 1 base, and 6 bases had no gene match. Germline assignment: CDR1 SGHTA and CDR2 FQGNSA. There are 15 residues in the CDR3. The CDR3 region has the DNA TGTGCCAGCAGCTTAGGTCGGGGGGGATATAATGAGCAGTTCTTC. Translating it yields CASSLGRGGYNEQFF.

This clone has only one observation. This chain joins TRBV28 and TRBJ2-1; 10 nucleotides match TRBD2. This CDR3 contains 15 residues. Germline lookup yields CDR1 MDHEN and CDR2 SYDVKM. Trimming at V came to 6 bases and at J to 7 bases, leaving 9 bases not matched to a gene. The CDR3 DNA sequence: TGTGCCAGCAGCTCGCCAGCGGGAGGGCCGAATGAGCAGTTCTTC. This codes for CASSSPAGGPNEQFF.

This chain joins TRBV9 and TRBJ2-3; a possible D gene is TRBD2 (6 bases). Germline-derived CDR1 and CDR2 are SGDLS and YYNGEE. The CDR3 is made up of 13 amino acids. Trimming took 0 bases from V and 9 from J, leaving 11 bases between them. The DNA of the CDR3 is TGTGCCAGCAGCGTAGAACTAGCCGACACGCAGTATTTT. Amino acids: CASSVELADTQYF.

The gene calls are TRBV5-6 and TRBJ2-1; 7 bases line up with TRBD2. V lost 4 bases, J lost 9 bases, and 16 bases stayed unmatched. This CDR3 has 16 amino acids. Germline V gene data show CDR1 as SGHDT and CDR2 as YYEEEE. The CDR3 loop reads CASSPWGSGVWGEQFF. The CDR3 DNA is TGTGCCAGCAGCCCCTGGGGAAGCGGGGTCTGGGGTGAGCAGTTCTTC.

The chain is built from TRBV3-1 (or the pseudogene TRBV3-2) and TRBJ1-3, with D tentatively TRBD1 (6 bases). CDR1 is LGHDT and CDR2 is YNNKEL in the germline V gene (reference sequence). This CDR3 contains 14 residues. V lost 5 bases, J lost 0 bases, and 8 bases lay in between. CDR3 coding DNA: TGTGCCAGCAGCTTGGACAGCTCTGGAAACACCATATATTTT. Translation gives CASSLDSSGNTIYF.

This clone turned up a few times. The chain employs TRBV7-2 and TRBJ1-2; 8 nucleotides line up with TRBD1. CDR3 size: 13 residues. Germline V gene sequence: CDR1 SGHTA, CDR2 FQGNSA. V lost 5 bases to trimming and J lost 4 bases; unmatched junction nucleotides: 3. CDR3 sequence reads: CASSVGQGYGYTF. The DNA for the CDR3 is TGTGCCAGCAGCGTAGGACAGGGCTATGGCTACACCTTC.

The chain joins TRBV19 to TRBJ1-1, with a weak D call TRBD1 (6 bases). The germline CDR1 and CDR2 sequences are LNHDA and SQIVND (reference sequence). V was shortened by 3 bases and J by 2 bases, with 16 bases between the two germline ends. CDR3 length equals 16 residues. CDR3 protein: CASSMAPAGANTEAFF. CDR3 DNA: TGTGCCAGTAGTATGGCCCCGGCAGGGGCAAACACTGAAGCTTTCTTT. Full variable domain (missing parts from reference TRBV19 and TRBJ1-1): DGGITQSPKYLFRKEGQNVTLSCEQNLNHDAMYWYRQDPGQGLRLIYYSQIVNDFQKGDIAEGYSVSREKKESFPLTVTSAQKNPTAFYLCASSMAPAGANTEAFFGQGTRLTVV.